Below, one TCR beta chain is given with its context. Its specificity is unknown. This sample is part of a study of OX40 agonist ivuxolimab in advanced cancers. Study overall: Earlier anti-PD-1, anti-PD-L1 or anti-CTLA-4 therapy was permitted; around 40% had received some. Study-wide results and caveats: Expanded clones were, on average, more numerous among CD8+ T cells than CD4+. Antigens targeted by the expanded peripheral T cells were not determined.

The method was immunoSEQ multiplex PCR; TCRdb's version includes in-frame clones alone and lacks a portion of them. There are over 25,000 clones in the sample; roughly four fifths occur only once, and about a fifth lies in the top ten. With 1 base removed from V and 1 base from J, the gap between germline ends came to 10 bases. The CDR3 has 15 amino acids. Germline values: CDR1 MGHRA, CDR2 YSYEKL. The sequence was obtained from an adult with an advanced solid tumor such as melanoma, head and neck, liver or kidney cancer. Material: CD4+ or CD8+ T cells sorted from blood, obtained in a trial of the OX40 agonist ivuxolimab. This chain uses TRBV4-1 with TRBJ2-5, with TRBD2 as a possible D gene (5 bases). The CDR3 sequence: CASSQVYGVQETQYF. CDR3 coding DNA: TGCGCCAGCAGCCAAGTCTACGGGGTCCAAGAGACCCAGTACTTC.